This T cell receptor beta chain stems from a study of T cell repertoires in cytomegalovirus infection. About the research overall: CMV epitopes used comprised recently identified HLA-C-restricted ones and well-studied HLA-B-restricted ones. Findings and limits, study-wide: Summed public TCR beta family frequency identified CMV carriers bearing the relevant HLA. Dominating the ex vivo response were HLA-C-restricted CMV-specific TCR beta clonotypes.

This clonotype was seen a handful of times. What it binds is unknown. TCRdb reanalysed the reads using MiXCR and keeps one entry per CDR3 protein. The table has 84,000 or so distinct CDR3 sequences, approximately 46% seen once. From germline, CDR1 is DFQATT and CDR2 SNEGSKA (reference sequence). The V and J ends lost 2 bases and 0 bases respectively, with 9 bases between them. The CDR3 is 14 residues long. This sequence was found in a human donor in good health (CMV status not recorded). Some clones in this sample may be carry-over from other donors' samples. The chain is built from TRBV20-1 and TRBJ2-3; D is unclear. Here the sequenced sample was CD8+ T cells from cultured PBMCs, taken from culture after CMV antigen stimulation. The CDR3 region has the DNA TGCAGTGCTAGAAGATCAAGGAGCACAGATACGCAGTATTTT. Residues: CSARRSRSTDTQYF.